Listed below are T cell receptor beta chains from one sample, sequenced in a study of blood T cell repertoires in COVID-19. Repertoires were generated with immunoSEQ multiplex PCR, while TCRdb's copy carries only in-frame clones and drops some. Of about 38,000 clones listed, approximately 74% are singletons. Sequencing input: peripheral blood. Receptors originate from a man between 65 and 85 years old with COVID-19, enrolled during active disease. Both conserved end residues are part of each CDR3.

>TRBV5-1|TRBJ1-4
CASSNGLGEKLFF
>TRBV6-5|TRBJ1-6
CASGADRLNSPLHF
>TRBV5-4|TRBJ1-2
CASSSPGQGTYGYTF
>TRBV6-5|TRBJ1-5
CASSREENQPQHF
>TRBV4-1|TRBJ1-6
CASNIGQGRNSPLHF
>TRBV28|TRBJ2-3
CASSFGRGQVTDTQYF
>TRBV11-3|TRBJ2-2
CASSFTRGMAGELFF
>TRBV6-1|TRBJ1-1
CASSEIWRKGNTEAFF
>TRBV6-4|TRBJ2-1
CASGTSGRPPNFF
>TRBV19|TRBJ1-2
CASSIPAGESGYTF